These 25 T cell receptor beta chains share one sample of origin, sequenced in a study of cytomegalovirus exposure and HLA in healthy donors. The PCR used 60 Vbeta and 13 Jbeta primers. Profiled with immunoSEQ multiplex PCR; TCRdb holds only in-frame clones, not every one. The table shows 200,000 or so clones, with roughly 70% occurring only once. Sequenced sample: PBMCs. Receptors originate from a man in his forties in good health and CMV-seropositive.

The gene calls are TRBV6-6 and TRBJ2-7; 9 positions match TRBD2. The CDR3 spans 15 residues. Looked up from germline, CDR1 is MNHNY and CDR2 is SVGAGI (reference sequence). V trimming: 5 bases; J trimming: 2 bases; junction bases outside the gene matches: 7. CDR3 residues: CASSPGTSFPYEQYF. The DNA of the CDR3 is TGTGCCAGCAGTCCCGGGACTAGCTTCCCCTACGAGCAGTACTTC.

V and J are TRBV4-2 and TRBJ2-1, with unresolved D. CDR1 and CDR2 from the germline V gene are LGHNA and YNFKEQ. Trimming shortened V by 11 bases and J by 0 bases, and 14 bases separated the two germline ends. The length of the CDR3 is 14 residues. CDR3 residues: CASSGHASYNEQFF. The CDR3 DNA follows: TGTGCCTCATCCGGTCACGCCTCCTACAATGAGCAGTTCTTC.

This clone appeared once. This chain joins TRBV4-1 and TRBJ2-7, with 7 bases matching TRBD1. J lost 3 bases, V lost 1 base, and 6 bases had no gene match. The CDR3 extends over 15 amino acids. CDR1 and CDR2 from the germline V gene are MGHRA and YSYEKL. The CDR3 is CASSQVEGANYEQYF. DNA of the CDR3: TGCGCCAGCAGCCAAGTTGAGGGGGCAAACTACGAGCAGTACTTC.

This chain uses TRBV5-4 with TRBJ2-2; unclear D gene. V lost 8 bases, J lost 0 bases, and 8 bases lay in between. The CDR3 contains 13 residues. Germline values: CDR1 SGHNT, CDR2 YYREEE (reference sequence). The CDR3 reads CASLGSNTGELFF. The CDR3 DNA sequence: TGTGCCAGTCTAGGCTCGAACACCGGGGAGCTGTTTTTT. The whole variable domain, filled in from reference TRBV5-4 and TRBJ2-2, reads ETGVTQSPTHLIKTRGQQVTLRCSSQSGHNTVSWYQQALGQGPQFIFQYYREEENGRGNFPPRFSGLQFPNYSSELNVNALELDDSALYLCASLGSNTGELFFGEGSRLTVL.

This clone was detected only a few times. The chain combines TRBV7-2 with TRBJ2-7; TRBD2 matches 7 bases. The junction had 8 bases not matched to a gene; V was cut back by 5 bases and J by 1 base. There are 15 residues in the CDR3. Per germline, CDR1 SGHTA and CDR2 FQGNSA. CDR3 protein: CASSTAAGPSYEQYF. The CDR3 DNA follows: TGTGCCAGCAGCACAGCAGCGGGGCCTTCCTACGAGCAGTACTTC.

This chain joins TRBV2 and TRBJ2-7, with 8 bases that match TRBD1. Germline V CDR1 and CDR2: SNHLY, FYNNEI. V gave up 3 bases and J gave up 2 bases; unmatched junction bases: 3. The CDR3 sequence is 14 residues long. The CDR3 spells CASSDRTGTYEQYF. CDR3 DNA sequence: TGTGCCAGCAGTGACCGGACAGGGACCTACGAGCAGTACTTC.

V and J are TRBV6-1 and TRBJ2-6, with D maybe TRBD2 (7 bases). CDR1 is MNHNS, CDR2 SASEGT, per germline. The germline V and J ends were trimmed by 3 bases and 1 base, with 16 bases remaining between them. The CDR3 extends over 18 amino acids. Written as DNA, the CDR3 is TGTGCCAGCAGTGAGGCGGGGGCGGCAGTATCTGGGGCCAACGTCCTGACTTTC. Residues: CASSEAGAAVSGANVLTF.

This chain links TRBV27 with TRBJ1-2, with TRBD1 matching 9 bases. This CDR3 comprises 15 residues. The V and J ends lost 6 bases and 4 bases, in that order; junction bases with no gene match: 9. Germline CDR1 reads MNHEY; CDR2 reads SMNVEV (reference sequence). For the CDR3, the DNA is TGTGCCAGCAGCCTACGGACAGGGGTTGGCTATGGCTACACCTTC. It translates to CASSLRTGVGYGYTF.

V and J are TRBV7-2 and TRBJ2-3; the match to TRBD2 covers 7 bases. V lost 1 base and J lost 2; bases outside the gene matches: 3. The germline V gene encodes CDR1 SGHTA and CDR2 FQGNSA. The CDR3 spans 15 residues. This chain's CDR3 is CASSLGAGVTDTQYF. CDR3 sequence (DNA): TGTGCCAGCAGCTTAGGGGCGGGAGTCACAGATACGCAGTATTTT. The full variable domain, rest sourced from reference TRBV7-2 and TRBJ2-3, is GAGVSQSPSNKVTEKGKDVELRCDPISGHTALYWYRQSLGQGLEFLIYFQGNSAPDKSGLPSDRFSAERTGGSVSTLTIQRTQQEDSAVYLCASSLGAGVTDTQYFGPGTRLTVL.

This clone was counted only a few times. The chain employs TRBV6-5 and TRBJ2-2; no clear D. The V end lost 2 bases, the J end lost 0 bases, and 4 bases lay between the germline ends. CDR3 length: 14 amino acids. The germline V gene encodes CDR1 MNHEY and CDR2 SVGAGI. The CDR3 coding sequence is TGTGCCAGCAGTTACCTAGCGAACACCGGGGAGCTGTTTTTT. Translated, it gives CASSYLANTGELFF.

J is TRBJ1-6 and V is TRBV5-1, with 9 bases matching TRBD1. The CDR3 runs 14 residues. The germline CDR1 and CDR2 sequences are SGHRS and YFSETQ. V lost 6 bases to trimming and J lost 11 bases; unmatched junction nucleotides: 9. The CDR3 here is CASNTGQGRTPLHF. In DNA form, the CDR3 reads TGCGCCAGCAACACCGGACAGGGGCGGACACCCCTCCACTTT.

The CDR3 reads CASSSPSRGTYNEQFF. CDR3 bases: TGTGCCAGCAGCTCCCCCTCCCGGGGGACCTACAATGAGCAGTTCTTC. This chain joins TRBV7-6 and TRBJ2-1; TRBD2 might be the D (6 bases). CDR1 is SGHVS and CDR2 is FNYEAQ in the germline V gene. The V gene lost 4 bases and the J gene lost 2 bases, with 15 bases spanning the gap. This CDR3 comprises 16 residues.

J is TRBJ1-5 and V is TRBV11-2; 7 nucleotides match TRBD1. CDR1 is SGHAT and CDR2 is FQNNGV in the germline V gene. This CDR3 has 15 amino acids. After removal of 5 bases from V and 0 bases from J, the junction contained 4 bases not matched to a gene. CDR3 DNA sequence: TGTGCCAGCAGCCTGAACAGGGGTAGCAATCAGCCCCAGCATTTT. This encodes CASSLNRGSNQPQHF.

The chain has TRBV9 and TRBJ1-6; TRBD1 agrees at 7 bases. V shed 2 bases and J 9 bases; nucleotides not matched to a gene: 5. Germline assignment: CDR1 SGDLS and CDR2 YYNGEE. The CDR3 has 14 amino acids. CDR3 nucleotides: TGTGCCAGCAGCGTCGACAGGGTTAGTTCACCCCTCCACTTT. Translating it yields CASSVDRVSSPLHF.

This sequence joins TRBV27 and TRBJ1-2; 9 bases are shared with TRBD1. Germline values: CDR1 MNHEY, CDR2 SMNVEV (reference sequence). There are 16 residues in the CDR3. Trimming at V came to 3 bases and at J to 0 bases, leaving 5 bases not matched to a gene. CDR3 bases: TGTGCCAGCAGTTTTCGGACAGGGGCGACTAACTATGGCTACACCTTC. Translating it yields CASSFRTGATNYGYTF.

This chain links TRBV6-5 with TRBJ2-3; D call uncertain. The V gene's germline CDR1 is MNHEY and CDR2 SVGAGI. Trimming pared 6 bases from V and 8 bases from J, leaving 12 bases between. This CDR3 spans 12 amino acids. For the CDR3, the DNA is TGTGCCAGCAGCAATCGGGTGGGTACGCAGTATTTT. Its protein product is CASSNRVGTQYF.

V usage is TRBV10-3 and J usage is TRBJ2-3, with a tentative D call TRBD2 (7 bases). The V end was cut by 6 bases, the J end by 4 bases, with 17 bases between. Germline V lookup: CDR1 ENHRY, CDR2 SYGVKD. The CDR3 is 15 amino acids. In DNA form, the CDR3 reads TGTGCCATCAGGAGAGGGGGGGAGGGGTCAGATACGCAGTATTTT. It encodes CAIRRGGEGSDTQYF.

CDR3 region: CASSERNYGYTF. The CDR3 bases are TGTGCCAGCAGTGAGAGGAACTATGGCTACACCTTC. The chain is built from TRBV6-1 and TRBJ1-2; D call uncertain. The V gene's germline CDR1 is MNHNS and CDR2 SASEGT. Trimming shortened V by 3 bases and J by 2 bases, and 4 bases separated the two germline ends. This CDR3 is built from 12 residues.

This clone showed up just a few times. V is TRBV27 and J is TRBJ1-5, with a tentative D call TRBD1 (5 bases). The germline CDR1 and CDR2 sequences are MNHEY and SMNVEV (reference sequence). This CDR3 spans 12 amino acids. With 11 bases removed from V and 2 bases from J, the gap between germline ends came to 10 bases. The CDR3 DNA is TGTGCCCCCGGGGGGGGCAATCAGCCCCAGCATTTT. Amino acids: CAPGGGNQPQHF.

The chain uses TRBV19 and TRBJ2-7; TRBD2 is a possible D gene (6 bases). V gave up 5 bases and J gave up 7 bases, with 18 bases separating them. CDR1 is LNHDA and CDR2 is SQIVND in the germline V gene (reference sequence). This CDR3 has 14 amino acids. CDR3 region: CASSSSFTAGEQYF. In nucleotides, the CDR3 is TGTGCCAGTAGTTCCTCCTTCACGGCGGGGGAGCAGTACTTC.

In DNA, the CDR3 is TGTGCCAGCGCCTCGGGGACAGGGTACAATGAGCAGTTCTTC. Its translation: CASASGTGYNEQFF. The genes are TRBV13 and TRBJ2-1; 9 bases map to TRBD1. Germline V CDR1 and CDR2: PRHDT, FYEKMQ (reference sequence). The CDR3 covers 14 residues. The V and J ends lost 8 bases and 4 bases, in that order; junction bases with no gene match: 6.

This chain joins TRBV6-1 and TRBJ1-1; tentative D call: TRBD1 (6 bases). From germline, CDR1 is MNHNS and CDR2 SASEGT. This CDR3 spans 13 amino acids. V was cut by 5 bases and J by 3 bases, with 10 bases left in between. DNA of the CDR3: TGTGCCAGCAGTCACCAGGGGTACACTGAAGCTTTCTTT. It translates to CASSHQGYTEAFF.

This sequence joins TRBV19 and TRBJ2-1; 10 bases are shared with TRBD2. Germline CDR1 LNHDA, CDR2 SQIVND (reference sequence). CDR3 length: 15 residues. J gave up 3 bases and V 7 bases, and 6 bases lay outside the gene matches. CDR3 sequence: CASTVAGGIYNEQFF. The CDR3 region has the DNA TGTGCCAGTACCGTAGCGGGGGGCATCTACAATGAGCAGTTCTTC.

Of note for this clone: An end of the junction does not agree with germline; a read error may underlie this. The chain combines TRBV7-9 with TRBJ1-6, with D unclear. CDR1 is SEHNR, CDR2 FQNEAQ, per germline (reference sequence). The CDR3 runs 12 residues. CDR3: CASSWSGNRLPF. The DNA of the CDR3 is TGTGCCAGCAGCTGGTCAGGAAACCGCCTCCCCTTT.

V usage is TRBV2 and J usage is TRBJ1-1, with 12 bases that match TRBD1. J was trimmed by 2 bases and V by 3 bases; bases with no gene match: 4. Germline CDR1 reads SNHLY; CDR2 reads FYNNEI. The CDR3 is 16 residues long. CDR3 sequence: CASSEGTGGLNTEAFF. The CDR3 DNA reads as TGTGCCAGCAGTGAGGGGACAGGGGGCCTCAACACTGAAGCTTTCTTT.